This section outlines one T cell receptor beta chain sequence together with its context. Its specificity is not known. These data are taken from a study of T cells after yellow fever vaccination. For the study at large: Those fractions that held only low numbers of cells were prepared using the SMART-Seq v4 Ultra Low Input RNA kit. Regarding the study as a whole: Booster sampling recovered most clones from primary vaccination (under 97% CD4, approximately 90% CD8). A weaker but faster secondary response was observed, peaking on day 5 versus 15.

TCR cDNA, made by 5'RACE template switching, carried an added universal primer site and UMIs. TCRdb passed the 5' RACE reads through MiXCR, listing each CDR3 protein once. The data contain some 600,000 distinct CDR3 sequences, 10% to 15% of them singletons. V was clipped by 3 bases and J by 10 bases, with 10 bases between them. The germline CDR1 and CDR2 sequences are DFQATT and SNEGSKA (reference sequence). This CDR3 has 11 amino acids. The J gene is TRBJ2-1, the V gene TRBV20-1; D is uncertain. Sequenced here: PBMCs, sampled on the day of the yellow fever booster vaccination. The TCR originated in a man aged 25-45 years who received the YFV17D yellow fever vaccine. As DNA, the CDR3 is TGCAGTGCTAGCGTTGCGGTGGAGCAGTTCTTC. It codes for CSASVAVEQFF.